The clone carrying this TCR beta chain was detected many times. The CDR3 totals 15 residues. Looked up from germline, CDR1 is MNHNS and CDR2 is SASEGT. The V and J ends lost 6 bases and 0 bases respectively, with 12 bases between them. The data belong to a study of glioma-infiltrating T cells. Amplification of TCR alpha and beta CDR3 regions from RNA used iRepertoire nested multiplex PCR. TCRdb re-derived calls from the multiplex PCR reads in MiXCR, one entry per CDR3 protein. The sample contains approximately 190,000 distinct CDR3 sequences, roughly a third of which appear only once. The chain employs TRBV6-1 and TRBJ2-1, with a tentative D call TRBD2 (5 bases). The sequence came from a human donor with low-grade glioma or glioblastoma, undergoing nonglioma brain surgery, or in good health (not recorded which). Sequencing was performed on glioma tissue, nonneoplastic brain tissue, or PBMCs (not recorded which). The CDR3 DNA reads TGTGCCAGCAGCATTGAGCGGAACTCCTACAATGAGCAGTTCTTC. Translating gives CASSIERNSYNEQFF.